Shown below are 22 T cell receptor beta chains from a single sample sequenced in a study of T cell responses to AZD1222 COVID-19 vaccine. Profiling relied on immunoSEQ multiplex PCR, and the TCRdb table lists in-frame clones only, not all of them. The repertoire holds about 120,000 clones, with about 91% as singletons. Sequenced material: peripheral blood, taken 28 days after the second AZD1222 dose. The receptors were gathered from an adult who received the AZD1222 COVID-19 vaccine.

The V call is TRBV28, the J call TRBJ2-5; D remains unclear. The ends were cut back, 7 bases at V and 4 bases at J, with 13 bases in the middle. Germline V gene sequence: CDR1 MDHEN, CDR2 SYDVKM. The CDR3 is 13 residues long. DNA for the CDR3: TGTGCCAGCACCCCCGCCCGCATAGAGACCCAGTACTTC. Its protein product is CASTPARIETQYF.

The chain employs TRBV28 and TRBJ1-5; D not certain. Germline V gene data show CDR1 as MDHEN and CDR2 as SYDVKM. V lost 5 bases to trimming and J lost 9 bases, with 17 bases between them. This CDR3 has 14 amino acids. The CDR3 region is CASSLGSPLRPQHF. In DNA form, the CDR3 reads TGTGCCAGCAGTCTCGGGTCCCCCCTTCGGCCCCAGCATTTT.

The chain uses TRBV18 and TRBJ2-7; D unresolved. The CDR3 spans 14 residues. V shed 3 bases and J shed 0 bases, with 9 bases lying between them. Germline assignment: CDR1 KGHSH and CDR2 LQKENI. CDR3 protein: CASSPNIDSYEQYF. The CDR3 coding sequence is TGTGCCAGCTCACCTAATATAGACTCCTACGAGCAGTACTTC.

The chain combines TRBV6-5 with TRBJ2-7; maybe TRBD2 (6 bases). Germline values: CDR1 MNHEY, CDR2 SVGAGI. There are 15 residues in the CDR3. Trimming took off 2 bases at V and 3 bases at J, with 14 bases between the two ends. The CDR3 coding sequence is TGTGCCAGCAGTTACGCGGGGCTAGGCAACTACGAGCAGTACTTC. It is translated as CASSYAGLGNYEQYF.

The CDR3 bases are TGTGCCAGCAGCTTGGTAACAGACAATGAGCAGTTCTTC. Amino acids: CASSLVTDNEQFF. The rearrangement joins TRBV5-5 to TRBJ2-1; D uncertain. V was clipped by 0 bases and J by 5 bases, with 6 bases between them. CDR1 and CDR2 from the germline V gene are SGHKS and YYEKEE (reference sequence). CDR3 length: 13 amino acids.

This rearrangement joins TRBV30 to TRBJ1-1, with D hard to call. The CDR3 sequence is 11 residues long. The germline V gene has CDR1 GTSNPN and CDR2 SVGIG (reference sequence). V gave up 6 bases and J gave up 5 bases, with 10 bases separating them. The CDR3 loop reads CACSQLTEAFF. The CDR3 DNA sequence: TGTGCCTGTTCTCAGCTGACTGAAGCTTTCTTT.

This chain connects TRBV6-2 or TRBV6-3 to TRBJ2-5; 8 nucleotides match TRBD1. The CDR3 has 14 residues. V shed 6 bases, J shed 3 bases, and the junction held 6 bases outside the gene matches. From germline, CDR1 is MNHEY and CDR2 SVGEGT. CDR3 loop: CASSSGGEEETQYF. The CDR3 DNA is TGTGCCAGCAGCTCAGGGGGCGAAGAAGAGACCCAGTACTTC.

This chain links TRBV7-9 with TRBJ2-1, with 9 bases fitting TRBD2. The CDR3 totals 16 residues. Germline CDR1 reads SEHNR; CDR2 reads FQNEAQ (reference sequence). The junction had 6 bases not matched to a gene; V was cut back by 4 bases and J by 2 bases. The chain's CDR3 is CASSSLASGAYNEQFF. CDR3 nucleotides: TGTGCCAGCAGCTCACTGGCTAGCGGGGCCTACAATGAGCAGTTCTTC.

The V gene is TRBV18, the J gene TRBJ2-1; TRBD2 matches at 7 bases. Germline V gene data show CDR1 as KGHSH and CDR2 as LQKENI. The CDR3 spans 19 residues. V lost 2 bases, J lost 3 bases, and 16 bases stayed unmatched. CDR3: CASSPSLSRTGGSYNEQFF. The CDR3 region has the DNA TGTGCCAGCTCACCAAGTCTCAGTAGAACGGGAGGAAGCTACAATGAGCAGTTCTTC.

V and J are TRBV5-1 and TRBJ1-3; D gene unclear. V shed 0 bases and J shed 0 bases, with 7 bases lying between them. CDR1 and CDR2 from the germline V gene are SGHRS and YFSETQ. The CDR3 spans 15 residues. CDR3: CASSLAAFSGNTIYF. CDR3 coding DNA: TGCGCCAGCAGCTTGGCGGCCTTCTCTGGAAACACCATATATTTT.

This chain joins TRBV5-1 and TRBJ1-2, with D unclear. CDR1 and CDR2 from the germline V gene are SGHRS and YFSETQ. V was clipped by 2 bases and J by 1 base, with 9 bases between them. The CDR3 length is 14 residues. The CDR3 DNA follows: TGCGCCAGCAGCTTCGATGGCGATAACTATGGCTACACCTTC. Amino acid sequence: CASSFDGDNYGYTF.

The rearrangement joins TRBV4-1 to TRBJ2-1; 11 bases line up with TRBD2. Germline loops: CDR1 MGHRA, CDR2 YSYEKL. J gave up 1 base and V 5 bases, and 10 bases lay outside the gene matches. This CDR3 has 18 residues. CDR3 coding DNA: TGCGCCAGCAGCACCCGTAGCGGGGGGGCTGGATCCTACAATGAGCAGTTCTTC. This codes for CASSTRSGGAGSYNEQFF.

This clone was observed a single time. The chain is built from TRBV12-3 or TRBV12-4 and TRBJ2-7, with D possibly matching TRBD2 (6 bases). Between the trimmed V and J ends, which lost 5 bases and 7 bases, there was a span of 15 bases. The CDR3 totals 13 residues. CDR3 sequence (DNA): TGTGCCAGCAGTGGTGGACTGGCGGGGGAGCAGTACTTC. Residues: CASSGGLAGEQYF.

The chain employs TRBV25-1 and TRBJ2-1; no definite D call. Germline V lookup: CDR1 MGHDK, CDR2 SYGVNS. The CDR3 extends over 13 amino acids. Trimming left V 4 bases short and J 6 bases short, with 10 bases between. CDR3 amino acids: CASSAPPTNEQFF. Written as DNA, the CDR3 is TGTGCCAGCAGTGCACCCCCGACCAATGAGCAGTTCTTC.

This chain uses TRBV28 with TRBJ2-5; TRBD1 agrees at 7 bases. This CDR3 is built from 13 residues. Germline V gives CDR1 MDHEN, CDR2 SYDVKM. V trimming: 5 bases; J trimming: 13 bases; junction bases outside the gene matches: 13. CDR3 nucleotide sequence: TGTGCCAGCAGTACCGGGACAGCCATCACACTGTACTTC. Its translation: CASSTGTAITLYF.

The chain uses TRBV19 and TRBJ1-1; 7 nucleotides align to TRBD1. The CDR3 loop spans 15 amino acids. V lost 2 bases to trimming and J lost 3 bases; unmatched junction nucleotides: 6. CDR1 is LNHDA, CDR2 SQIVND, per germline (reference sequence). CDR3 in amino acids: CASSILPGGDTEAFF. The DNA of the CDR3 is TGTGCCAGTAGTATACTTCCAGGGGGGGACACTGAAGCTTTCTTT.

The gene calls are TRBV6-5 and TRBJ1-6, with D possibly matching TRBD1 (5 bases). V lost 3 bases to trimming and J lost 7 bases, with 10 bases between them. Per germline, CDR1 MNHEY and CDR2 SVGAGI. This CDR3 has 14 amino acids. The CDR3, as DNA: TGTGCCAGCAGTTATCGGGGCGGAAATTCACCCCTCCACTTT. This sequence encodes CASSYRGGNSPLHF.

The rearrangement joins TRBV6-1 to TRBJ2-4; D unclear. Trimming took off 3 bases at V and 2 bases at J, with 11 bases between the two ends. The CDR3 sequence is 15 residues long. Germline CDR1 is MNHNS and CDR2 is SASEGT. This chain's CDR3 is CASSEWSGSKNIQYF. Here the CDR3 DNA reads TGTGCCAGCAGTGAGTGGTCGGGTTCCAAAAACATTCAGTACTTC.

CDR3 residues: CASTRTPEDRNEQFF. The CDR3 nucleotides are TGTGCCAGTACTAGGACACCGGAAGATAGGAATGAGCAGTTCTTC. This chain connects TRBV19 to TRBJ2-1, with D tentatively TRBD1 (5 bases). The CDR3 totals 15 residues. Germline V lookup: CDR1 LNHDA, CDR2 SQIVND (reference sequence). V lost 7 bases, J lost 7 bases, and 20 bases lay in between.

The J gene is TRBJ1-1, the V gene TRBV28, with D unclear. Germline CDR1 and CDR2: MDHEN and SYDVKM. V shed 5 bases and J shed 0 bases, with 4 bases lying between them. This CDR3 is built from 12 residues. The CDR3 protein is CASSELNTEAFF. Written as DNA, the CDR3 is TGTGCCAGCAGTGAGTTGAACACTGAAGCTTTCTTT. Supplemented by reference TRBV28 and TRBJ1-1, the full variable domain reads DVKVTQSSRYLVKRTGEKVFLECVQDMDHENMFWYRQDPGLGLRLIYFSYDVKMKEKGDIPEGYSVSREKKERFSLILESASTNQTSMYLCASSELNTEAFFGQGTRLTVV.

The gene calls are TRBV6-5 and TRBJ2-3; 8 bases are shared with TRBD2. V was pared by 7 bases and J by 5 bases, with 8 bases of the junction left unmatched. Germline lookup yields CDR1 MNHEY and CDR2 SVGAGI. The CDR3 loop spans 14 amino acids. In DNA, the CDR3 is TGTGCCAGCACCCTCCGGGAGGGCCTAGATACGCAGTATTTT. It is translated as CASTLREGLDTQYF.

The chain joins TRBV13 to TRBJ2-1; D is unclear. CDR1 and CDR2 (germline): PRHDT, FYEKMQ (reference sequence). Deletions cut 0 bases from V and 9 bases from J, with 12 bases between. CDR3 size: 14 residues. This chain's CDR3 is CASSLGQTLGEQFF. The CDR3 nucleotides read TGTGCCAGCAGCTTAGGACAAACACTGGGTGAGCAGTTCTTC.